This T cell receptor beta chain derives from a study of blood T cell repertoires in COVID-19. About the study: Specimens from acute and convalescent COVID-19 originated in the United States, Italy and Spain. PBMCs, B-cell-depleted T cells, or T cells provided the cDNA or gDNA that made up the material.

This clone has a single count. As originally analysed: Using reference gene primer amplification, nucleated cell counts were estimated. Clones were read by immunoSEQ multiplex PCR, and TCRdb kept only the in-frame ones, dropping some. V, J and clone size are those of that table, while D and trimming were read from the DNA. The table records approximately 110,000 clones, around three quarters of them present only once. The sequenced sample consisted of peripheral blood. The receptor comes from a human donor in a cohort sampled during active or convalescent COVID-19.

CDR3 bases: TGTGCCAGCAGTTACTCGAGAATTAGTAATGAGCAGTTCTTC. Its protein is CASSYSRISNEQFF. The chain uses TRBV6-2 or TRBV6-3 and TRBJ2-1; D is uncertain. CDR1 and CDR2 (germline): MNHEY, SVGEGT. This CDR3 is built from 14 residues. V was cut by 0 bases and J by 7 bases, with 10 bases left in between.